The T cell receptor beta chain under discussion was sequenced for a study of T cells in Graves' hyperthyroidism and ophthalmopathy. The wider study: Before any treatment, at initial diagnosis, peripheral blood was collected.

The V end lost 7 bases, the J end lost 0 bases, and 13 bases lay between the germline ends. The CDR3 has 15 amino acids. Amplification targeted TCR beta CDR3 regions from RNA transcripts. In the first-round RT-PCR of the TCR CDR3, the HTBI primer set was used. MiXCR was run by TCRdb on the multiplex PCR reads, yielding one entry per CDR3 protein. The sample carries around 530,000 distinct CDR3 sequences, 17% recorded once. The source material was blood. This clonotype originated in a woman between 18 and 30 years old with Graves' ophthalmopathy. The chain couples TRBV12-3 or TRBV12-4 to TRBJ2-1; possibly TRBD2 for D (7 bases). The CDR3 DNA reads as TGTGCCAGCATAACCGGGGGGCTCTCCTACAATGAGCAGTTCTTC. Its translation: CASITGGLSYNEQFF.